The T cell receptor (beta chain) under discussion was sequenced for a study of beta chain features in type 1 diabetes. As for the study in general: Across every sample, 107,917,701 sorted cells were examined in total.

The germline V gene encodes CDR1 SQVTM and CDR2 ANQGSEA. This CDR3 contains 12 residues. Between the trimmed V and J ends, which lost 4 bases and 1 base, there was a span of 8 bases. In total, each donor contributed a single heparinised blood draw that averaged around 0.12 L. Concerning this clone: Its antigen is not identified.

Notes on the study in general: Insertion counts at VDJ junctions were lower in type 1 diabetes patients, who also showed more deletions there. Short templates might get an advantage during PCR, and this would be equal in patients and controls.

The study reverse transcribed the entire isolated RNA, so it sequenced expressed TCRB transcripts. Only in-frame clones appear in the TCRdb table, and some are missing; sequencing was by immunoSEQ multiplex PCR. The sample gives over 350,000 clones, more than 13% of which show up once; about 0.018% is in the top ten. The sequence came from a woman aged 18-30 years in good health. This chain uses TRBV29-1 with TRBJ2-7; no clear D gene. Sequencing used naive CD4+ T cells from blood. This chain's CDR3 is CSVVYNSYEQYF. CDR3 nucleotide sequence: TGCAGCGTTGTGTACAATTCCTACGAGCAGTACTTC.